These 16 T cell receptor beta chains share one sample of origin, sequenced in a study of response to subunit inactivated influenza vaccine. MiXCR, applied by TCRdb to the RT-PCR reads, yields one record per CDR3 protein. The sample records a few hundred thousand distinct CDR3 sequences, 22% being singletons. The material sequenced was PBMCs from blood, taken 21 months after vaccination. The receptors originated from a man between 50 and 75 years old who received an inactivated influenza vaccine.

In this sample, this clonotype turned up once. The chain recombines TRBV4-2 with TRBJ2-7; the D gene is possibly TRBD2 (6 bases). Germline V gene sequence: CDR1 LGHNA, CDR2 YNFKEQ. V lost 0 bases and J lost 4, with 16 bases in between. The CDR3 consists of 16 residues. This chain's CDR3 is CASSQEGGLPTYEQYF. The CDR3 region has the DNA TGTGCCAGCAGCCAAGAGGGGGGTCTTCCGACTTACGAGCAGTACTTC.

This clonotype was counted only a few times. This rearrangement joins TRBV20-1 to TRBJ2-7, with 7 bases aligning to TRBD1. The junction had 8 bases not matched to a gene; V was cut back by 0 bases and J by 0 bases. Germline CDR1 and CDR2: DFQATT and SNEGSKA (reference sequence). The CDR3 is 16 residues long. The CDR3 spells CSARDHTTGSSYEQYF. Written as DNA, the CDR3 is TGCAGTGCTAGAGATCATACGACAGGGAGCTCCTACGAGCAGTACTTC.

Ten or more counts support this clonotype. The chain combines TRBV20-1 with TRBJ1-5, with 8 bases aligning to TRBD1. The CDR3 covers 14 residues. With 4 bases clipped from V and 5 bases from J, the junction kept 7 bases outside the gene matches. The germline gives CDR1 DFQATT, CDR2 SNEGSKA (reference sequence). The CDR3 bases are TGCAGTGCTAAGACAGGGGCGAGGTATCAGCCCCAGCATTTT. As protein: CSAKTGARYQPQHF.

To note about this clonotype: Germline is not matched at one junction end, which may reflect a read error. Here the CDR3 DNA reads TGTGCCAGCAGTGGAGGGAGTCAGCCCCAGGATTTT. It codes for CASSGGSQPQDF. V gene TRBV6-1 combines with J gene TRBJ1-5; D is undetermined. Germline V lookup: CDR1 MNHNS, CDR2 SASEGT. The CDR3 contains 12 residues.

This clonotype was picked up a small number of times. This rearrangement joins TRBV5-6 to TRBJ1-1; D not certain. V gave up 1 base and J gave up 0 bases, with 13 bases separating them. The CDR3 is made up of 16 amino acids. Germline CDR1 and CDR2: SGHDT and YYEEEE. The CDR3 DNA sequence: TGTGCCAGCAGCTTGTTATCGCCAGACATGAACACTGAAGCTTTCTTT. Amino acids: CASSLLSPDMNTEAFF.

This clonotype was seen more than once but under ten times. V usage is TRBV9 and J usage is TRBJ2-5; D is possibly TRBD2 (6 bases). Germline values: CDR1 SGDLS, CDR2 YYNGEE. There are 17 residues in the CDR3. Between the trimmed V and J ends, which lost 3 bases and 5 bases, there was a span of 23 bases. CDR3 residues: CASSEGVAEFLGETQYF. Written as DNA, the CDR3 is TGTGCCAGCAGCGAAGGGGTAGCGGAGTTCCTAGGGGAGACCCAGTACTTC.

For the CDR3, the DNA is TGTGCCAGCAGTTCAGGGACGATGAACACTGAAGCTTTCTTT. This encodes CASSSGTMNTEAFF. The chain recombines TRBV6-2 or TRBV6-3 with TRBJ1-1, with a weak D call TRBD1 (5 bases). The V gene's germline CDR1 is MNHEY and CDR2 SVGEGT. This CDR3 has 14 amino acids. The V end was cut by 4 bases, the J end by 0 bases, with 9 bases between.

This clonotype was detected only a few times. The rearrangement links TRBV4-2 to TRBJ2-3; D remains unclear. The germline CDR1 and CDR2 sequences are LGHNA and YNFKEQ. This CDR3 spans 15 amino acids. Trimming cost V 0 bases and J 3 bases, with 10 bases left between them. CDR3 DNA sequence: TGTGCCAGCAGCCAAGAGTCTTATAGGACAGATACGCAGTATTTT. It codes for CASSQESYRTDTQYF.

This clonotype was observed a handful of times. J is TRBJ1-6 and V is TRBV12-3 or TRBV12-4, with D maybe TRBD1 (5 bases). V dropped 6 bases and J dropped 7 bases, with 16 bases sitting between them. CDR3 length: 15 residues. DNA of the CDR3: TGTGCCAGCAGCCTAACAGGTCTCGCGAATTCACCCCTCCACTTT. This encodes CASSLTGLANSPLHF.

V is TRBV28 and J is TRBJ2-5, with 8 nucleotides matching TRBD2. The length of the CDR3 is 15 residues. Unmatched junction bases numbered 5, after V lost 3 bases and J lost 2 bases. Germline V lookup: CDR1 MDHEN, CDR2 SYDVKM. CDR3 residues: CASSFWSGRQETQYF. The CDR3 nucleotides are TGTGCCAGCAGTTTTTGGAGCGGGAGACAAGAGACCCAGTACTTC.

The chain joins TRBV6-2 or TRBV6-3 to TRBJ2-7; 9 bases map to TRBD1. With V trimmed by 8 bases and J by 1 base, 6 bases remained unmatched. Germline V CDR1 and CDR2: MNHEY, SVGEGT. The CDR3 consists of 14 residues. The CDR3 reads CASRRDRASYEQYF. DNA of the CDR3: TGTGCCAGCCGACGGGACAGGGCTTCCTACGAGCAGTACTTC.

This clonotype has ten or more counts. The DNA of the CDR3 is TGTGCCAGCAGTCACAGGGAAAATCAGCCCCAGCATTTT. This codes for CASSHRENQPQHF. The rearrangement uses TRBV12-3 or TRBV12-4 and TRBJ1-5; tentatively, D is TRBD1 (6 bases). V was clipped by 5 bases and J by 4 bases, with 9 bases between them. The length of the CDR3 is 13 residues.

This clonotype was seen more than once but under ten times. The chain couples TRBV12-3 or TRBV12-4 to TRBJ2-7; either TRBD1 or TRBD2 may fit D (5 bases each). The CDR3 loop spans 15 amino acids. V was clipped by 2 bases and J by 2 bases, with 13 bases between them. CDR3 sequence reads: CASSLIRDGTYEQYF. CDR3 in DNA: TGTGCCAGCAGTTTAATAAGGGACGGTACCTACGAGCAGTACTTC.

The table lists this clonotype with a few counts. J is TRBJ2-3 and V is TRBV4-1; 7 nucleotides line up with TRBD2. This CDR3 has 13 residues. Losses at the gene ends were 3 bases for V and 11 bases for J; bases not matched to a gene: 8. The germline V gene has CDR1 MGHRA and CDR2 YSYEKL. CDR3: CASSQGVSGGQYF. The CDR3 bases are TGCGCCAGCAGCCAGGGGGTTTCGGGGGGGCAGTATTTT.

This chain's CDR3 is CASSFAGVGQPQHF. The DNA for the CDR3 is TGTGCCAGCAGTTTTGCGGGGGTGGGGCAGCCCCAGCATTTT. The chain couples TRBV27 to TRBJ1-5; D possibly corresponds to TRBD1 (5 bases). Germline V gives CDR1 MNHEY, CDR2 SMNVEV (reference sequence). CDR3 length equals 14 residues. V lost 3 bases and J 7 bases, leaving 13 bases between the germline ends.

Of note for this clonotype: A much larger clonotype is one base distant, so this may be a read error. The J gene is TRBJ1-2, the V gene TRBV7-6; D is ambiguous. The germline gives CDR1 SGHVS, CDR2 FNYEAQ. The CDR3 is made up of 13 amino acids. In DNA, the CDR3 is TGTGTCAGCAGCTTAGGCCCTCCCTATGGCTACACCTTC. Translation gives CVSSLGPPYGYTF.